This T cell receptor (beta chain) was captured by sequencing in a study of CD8 T cells in ankylosing spondylitis. Study-wide results and limits: Reportedly, matched ankylosing spondylitis synovial fluid was significantly enriched for disease-linked clones.

This CDR3 contains 12 residues. CDR1 and CDR2 (germline): LGHNA, YSLEER. V was trimmed by 0 bases and J by 16 bases, leaving 10 bases between them. Points on this clonotype: Its cognate antigen is unknown.

TCRdb reanalysed the 5' RACE reads using MiXCR and keeps one entry per CDR3 protein. The sample lists more than 95,000 distinct CDR3 sequences; roughly 8.3% were seen once. Source material: blood, either unsorted or a sorted T cell fraction (not recorded which). V usage is TRBV4-3 and J usage is TRBJ1-6, with D unresolved. The TCR comes from a male donor with ankylosing spondylitis or in good health (not recorded which). CDR3 nucleotides: TGCGCCAGCAGCCAAGACCGCGAAGTTCTCCACTTT. Protein product: CASSQDREVLHF.